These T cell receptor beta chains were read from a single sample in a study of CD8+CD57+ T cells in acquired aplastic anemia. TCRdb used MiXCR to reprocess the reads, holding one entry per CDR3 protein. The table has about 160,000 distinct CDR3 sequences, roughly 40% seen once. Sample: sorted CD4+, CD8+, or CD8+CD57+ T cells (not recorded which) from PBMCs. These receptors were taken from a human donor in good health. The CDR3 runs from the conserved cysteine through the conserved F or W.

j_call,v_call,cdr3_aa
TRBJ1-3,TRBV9,CASSKGGTIYF
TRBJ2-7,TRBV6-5,CASSSSGGPYEQYF
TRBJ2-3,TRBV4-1,CASSLLDLDTQYF
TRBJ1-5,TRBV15,CASSHGQGRNQPQHF
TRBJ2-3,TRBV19,CASSRLAGGLEADTQYF
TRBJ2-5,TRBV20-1,CSARQGQETQYF
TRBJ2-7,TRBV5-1,CASSPGGSEQYF
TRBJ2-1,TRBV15,CATTVRGAPSNEQFF
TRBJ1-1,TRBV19,CASSRALGTEAFF
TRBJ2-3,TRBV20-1,CSAARGVGGTDTQYF
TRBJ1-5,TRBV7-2,CASSFGTVQQPQHF
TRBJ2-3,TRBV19,CASSIVPSGSTDTQYF
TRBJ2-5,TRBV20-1,CSARVRDRAPQETQYF
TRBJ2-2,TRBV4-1,CASSQDMGGLNTGELFF
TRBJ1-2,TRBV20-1,CSARLQPRGQTESRFGYTF
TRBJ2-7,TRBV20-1,CSASPEAHEQYF
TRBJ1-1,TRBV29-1,CSAGTGASTEAFF
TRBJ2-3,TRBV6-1,CASTQRQGSDTQYF
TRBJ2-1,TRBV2,CASSEGLAGSNEQFF
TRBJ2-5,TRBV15,CATSRDAGDQETQYF
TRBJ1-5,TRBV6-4,CASSEGQGGQPQHF
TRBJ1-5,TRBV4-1,CASSHPNRAQPQHF
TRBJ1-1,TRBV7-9,CASSLGRGQAFF
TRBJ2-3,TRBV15,CATSSGTGDTDTQYF
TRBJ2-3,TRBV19,CASRYTGGTDTQYF
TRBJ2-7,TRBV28,CASLDRMGDGQYF
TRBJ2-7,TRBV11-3,CASSWTSGGTSYEQYF
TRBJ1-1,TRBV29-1,CSVRQVLNTEAFF
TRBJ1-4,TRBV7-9,CASSQPTVPLLFF
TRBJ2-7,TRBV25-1,CASSELCPLSTSGKVRYEQYF
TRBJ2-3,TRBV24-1,CATSDPDTQYF
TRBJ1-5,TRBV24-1,CATSAGDSNQPQHF
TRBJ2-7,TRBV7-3,CASSEHRGSNEQYF
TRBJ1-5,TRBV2,CASSESQGNQPQHF
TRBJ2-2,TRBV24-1,CATSDLWGAELFF
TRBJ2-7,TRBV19,CASSIGQAHEQYF
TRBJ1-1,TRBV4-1,CASSQDRGRVEAFF
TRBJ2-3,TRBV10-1,CASRTDTQYF
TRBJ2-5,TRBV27,CASRTVLQEARYF
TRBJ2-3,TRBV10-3,CAISESGLDTQYF
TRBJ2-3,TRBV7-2,CASSWTRDTQYF
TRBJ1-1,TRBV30,CAWIRFMNTEAFF
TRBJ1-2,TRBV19,CASTLGQNYGYTF
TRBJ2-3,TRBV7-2,CASSLPTSGVDTQYF
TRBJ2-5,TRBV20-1,CSANRRLAGGPRGETQYF
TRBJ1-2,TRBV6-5,CASSSNYGYTF
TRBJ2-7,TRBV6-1,CASRATDRGAGEQYF
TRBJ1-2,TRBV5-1,CASSLGTGGIYGYTF
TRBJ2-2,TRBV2,CASSAPRDAGELFF
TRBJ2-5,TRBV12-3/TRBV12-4,CASSYAETQYF
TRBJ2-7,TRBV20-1,CSAPRSGAIYEQYF
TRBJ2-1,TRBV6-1,CASSEGTRLYEQFF
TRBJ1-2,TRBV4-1,CASSQTQGPGYTF
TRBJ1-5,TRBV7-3,CASSSGPNQPQHF
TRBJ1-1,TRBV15,CATSSGLRSGWPEAFF
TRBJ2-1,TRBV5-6,CASSWYGTGVNEQFF
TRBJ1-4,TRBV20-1,CSAIPTGEGAREKLFF
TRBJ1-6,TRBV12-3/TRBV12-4,CASREPGPNSPPHF
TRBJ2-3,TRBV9,CASTPGGGSTDTQYF
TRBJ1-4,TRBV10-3,CAIREGTGSREKLFF